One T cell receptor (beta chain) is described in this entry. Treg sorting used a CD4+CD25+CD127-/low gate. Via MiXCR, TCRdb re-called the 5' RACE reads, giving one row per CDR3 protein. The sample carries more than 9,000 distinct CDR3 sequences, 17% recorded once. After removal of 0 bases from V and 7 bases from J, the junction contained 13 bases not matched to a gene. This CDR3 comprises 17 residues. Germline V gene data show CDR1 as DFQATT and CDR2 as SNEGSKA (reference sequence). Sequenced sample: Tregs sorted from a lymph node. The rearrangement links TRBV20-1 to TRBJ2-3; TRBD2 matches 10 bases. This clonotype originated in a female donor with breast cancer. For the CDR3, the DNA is TGCAGTGCTAGAGATATATCTCAGCGGGAGGGCCTCCATACGCAGTATTTT. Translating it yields CSARDISQREGLHTQYF.